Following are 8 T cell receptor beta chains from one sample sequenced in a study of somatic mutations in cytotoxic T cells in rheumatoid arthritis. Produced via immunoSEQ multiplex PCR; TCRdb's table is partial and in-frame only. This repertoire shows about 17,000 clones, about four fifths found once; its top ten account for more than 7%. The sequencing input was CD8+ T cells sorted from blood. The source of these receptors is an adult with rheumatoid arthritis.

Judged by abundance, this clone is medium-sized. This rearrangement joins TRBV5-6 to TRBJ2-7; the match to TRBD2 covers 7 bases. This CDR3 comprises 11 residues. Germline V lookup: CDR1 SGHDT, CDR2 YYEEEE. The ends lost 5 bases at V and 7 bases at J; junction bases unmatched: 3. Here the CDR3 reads CASSGGVEQYF. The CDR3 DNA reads TGTGCCAGCAGTGGGGGGGTAGAGCAGTACTTC.

CDR3 in amino acids: CSVEDRAAYTHKYGYTF. As DNA, the CDR3 is TGCAGCGTTGAAGATCGGGCAGCGTATACCCATAAATATGGCTACACCTTC. This chain connects TRBV29-1 to TRBJ1-2; no definite D call. Trimming took 0 bases from V and 5 from J, leaving 22 bases between them. The CDR3 sequence is 17 residues long. Germline lookup yields CDR1 SQVTM and CDR2 ANQGSEA.

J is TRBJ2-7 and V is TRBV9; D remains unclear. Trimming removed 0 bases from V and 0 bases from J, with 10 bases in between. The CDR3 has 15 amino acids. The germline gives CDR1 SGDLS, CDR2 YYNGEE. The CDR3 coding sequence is TGTGCCAGCAGCGTAGGTGGGCAGGCCTCCTACGAGCAGTACTTC. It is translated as CASSVGGQASYEQYF.

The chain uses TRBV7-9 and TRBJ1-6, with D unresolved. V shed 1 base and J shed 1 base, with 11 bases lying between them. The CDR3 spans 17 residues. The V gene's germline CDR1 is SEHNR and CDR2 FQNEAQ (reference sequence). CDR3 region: CASSLGGVRSYNSPLHF. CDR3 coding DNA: TGTGCCAGCAGCTTAGGCGGGGTGAGGTCCTATAATTCACCCCTCCACTTT.

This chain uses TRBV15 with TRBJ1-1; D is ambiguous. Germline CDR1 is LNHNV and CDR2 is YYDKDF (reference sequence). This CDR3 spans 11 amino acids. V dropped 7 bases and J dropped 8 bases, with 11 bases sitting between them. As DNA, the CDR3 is TGTGCCACCACCTCGGGGAGGGAAGCTTTCTTT. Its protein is CATTSGREAFF.

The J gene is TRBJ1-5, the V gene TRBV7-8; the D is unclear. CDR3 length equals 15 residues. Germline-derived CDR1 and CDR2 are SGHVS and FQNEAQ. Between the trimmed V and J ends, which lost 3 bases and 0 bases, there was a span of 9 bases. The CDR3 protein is CASSLLVYSNQPQHF. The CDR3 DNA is TGTGCCAGCAGCTTGCTGGTATATAGCAATCAGCCCCAGCATTTT.

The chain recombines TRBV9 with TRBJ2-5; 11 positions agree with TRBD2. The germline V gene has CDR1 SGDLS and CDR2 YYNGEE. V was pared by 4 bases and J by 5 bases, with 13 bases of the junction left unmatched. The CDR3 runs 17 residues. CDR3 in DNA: TGTGCCAGCAGCCCTCGAGATAGCGGGGGGGCCGGGGAGACCCAGTACTTC. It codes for CASSPRDSGGAGETQYF.

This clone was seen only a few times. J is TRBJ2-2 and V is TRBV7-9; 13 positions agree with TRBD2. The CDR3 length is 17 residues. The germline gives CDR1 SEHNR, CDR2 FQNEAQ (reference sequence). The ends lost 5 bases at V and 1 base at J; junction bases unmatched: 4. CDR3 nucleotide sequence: TGTGCCAGCAGCGCAGGACTAGCGGGGGAGAACACCGGGGAGCTGTTTTTT. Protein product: CASSAGLAGENTGELFF.